Reported below is one T cell receptor (beta chain). iRepertoire HTBI primers and Arm-PCR of CDR3 regions built TCR beta libraries. TCRdb re-called the multiplex PCR reads with MiXCR, one entry per CDR3 protein. Seen here are roughly 350,000 distinct CDR3 sequences, 16% observed once, and the top ten hold 25% to 30%. The source of the sample is a study of regulatory T cells in long-lasting Graves disease. Described time point: newly diagnosed GD, antithyroid drugs for less than 3 months. After RNA was extracted from PBMCs, the TCR library was made from it. The CDR3 sequence is 16 residues long. The V end lost 3 bases, the J end lost 4 bases, and 18 bases lay between the germline ends. This same sample was also part of a study on T cells in Graves' hyperthyroidism and ophthalmopathy.

V gene TRBV12-3 or TRBV12-4 combines with J gene TRBJ1-2; TRBD1 might be the D (6 bases). The sequence was collected from a man aged 40-50 years with Graves disease. The source material was peripheral blood mononuclear cells (PBMCs), sampled at new diagnosis, from a patient treated with antithyroid drugs. Here the CDR3 reads CASSFGGARRSYGYTF. In nucleotides, the CDR3 is TGTGCCAGCAGTTTCGGGGGGGCGCGTAGGAGCTATGGCTACACCTTC.